Listed here are 10 T cell receptor beta chains from one sample, sequenced in a study of blood T cell repertoires in COVID-19. TCRdb's copy holds only in-frame clones and misses some; the assay was immunoSEQ multiplex PCR. The sample holds 84,000 or so clones; about four fifths are singletons and the top ten take around 12%. The sample comprised peripheral blood. The receptors here all came from a woman between 40 and 50 years old with active or convalescent COVID-19.

About this clone itself: The CDR3 carries no conserved terminal phenylalanine or tryptophan, so it likely arises from a read error. The DNA is omitted, as the CDR3 cannot be located on it reliably, and the CDR3 follows TCRdb's listing. This sequence joins TRBV14 and TRBJ1-1; the table calls TRBD1, which could not be checked here. Germline V lookup: CDR1 SGHDN, CDR2 FVKESK. A total of 14 residues make up the CDR3, ends included. CDR3 protein: CASSQAGDRGPVIG.

This clone was detected once. The rearrangement uses TRBV5-5 and TRBJ2-7; D ambiguous. Germline CDR1 SGHKS, CDR2 YYEKEE (reference sequence). The V end lost 1 base, the J end lost 6 bases, and 11 bases lay between the germline ends. The CDR3 consists of 13 residues. CDR3 sequence reads: CASSLLAESEQYF. The CDR3 bases are TGTGCCAGCAGCTTGTTGGCGGAAAGCGAGCAGTACTTC.

V usage is TRBV11-2 and J usage is TRBJ2-7; 8 bases agree with TRBD1. The CDR3 is 14 amino acids. CDR1 and CDR2 (germline): SGHAT, FQNNGV. V was clipped by 2 bases and J by 3 bases; unmatched bases: 3. For the CDR3, the DNA is TGTGCCAGCAGCTTAACAGGGGGGCTCTACGAGCAGTACTTC. Amino acids: CASSLTGGLYEQYF.

The chain is built from TRBV7-3 and TRBJ2-5, with unresolved D. V lost 1 base to trimming and J lost 4 bases, with 10 bases between them. Germline CDR1 SGHTA, CDR2 FQGTGA. This CDR3 comprises 14 residues. The chain's CDR3 is CASSLRSTGETQYF. The CDR3 coding sequence is TGTGCCAGCAGCTTAAGGAGTACTGGAGAGACCCAGTACTTC.

This clone was observed a handful of times. This sequence joins TRBV7-8 and TRBJ2-2; 11 bases align to TRBD1. Germline V gene data show CDR1 as SGHVS and CDR2 as FQNEAQ. V shed 2 bases and J 7 bases; nucleotides not matched to a gene: 6. This CDR3 has 16 amino acids. This CDR3 reads CASSLTGTGGNGELFF. CDR3 DNA sequence: TGTGCCAGCAGCTTAACCGGGACAGGGGGGAACGGGGAGCTGTTTTTT. The variable domain in full, with the rest retrieved from reference TRBV7-8 and TRBJ2-2, is GAGVSQSPRYKVAKRGQDVALRCDPISGHVSLFWYQQALGQGPEFLTYFQNEAQLDKSGLPSDRFFAERPEGSVSTLKIQRTQQEDSAVYLCASSLTGTGGNGELFFGEGSRLTVL.

The rearrangement links TRBV29-1 to TRBJ2-5; D not certain. The V gene lost 7 bases and the J gene lost 5 bases, with 8 bases spanning the gap. Germline CDR1 SQVTM, CDR2 ANQGSEA. The CDR3 is made up of 10 amino acids. This CDR3 reads CSGEKETQYF. The CDR3 DNA sequence: TGCAGCGGAGAGAAGGAGACCCAGTACTTC. The variable domain in full, with the rest retrieved from reference TRBV29-1 and TRBJ2-5, is SAVISQKPSRDICQRGTSLTIQCQVDSQVTMMFWYRQQPGQSLTLIATANQGSEATYESGFVIDKFPISRPNLTFSTLTVSNMSPEDSSIYLCSGEKETQYFGPGTRLLVL.

V usage is TRBV6-2 or TRBV6-3 and J usage is TRBJ2-1; 7 bases are shared with TRBD1. The V segment lost 4 bases and the J segment 12 bases; nucleotides outside the gene matches: 24. The CDR3 is 18 amino acids. Per germline, CDR1 MNHEY and CDR2 SVGEGT. CDR3 bases: TGTGCCAGCAGTTTCCCACTCCCCGGGACAGACCAGATATCGGGGCAGTTCTTC. This codes for CASSFPLPGTDQISGQFF.

The gene calls are TRBV7-2 and TRBJ2-7; 7 bases map to TRBD1. Germline V lookup: CDR1 SGHTA, CDR2 FQGNSA. The CDR3 loop spans 15 amino acids. The ends lost 6 bases at V and 0 bases at J; junction bases unmatched: 8. CDR3 DNA: TGTGCCAGCAGAGTGGGACAGCACAGCTCCTACGAGCAGTACTTC. Protein product: CASRVGQHSSYEQYF.

V is TRBV18 and J is TRBJ1-3; 11 positions agree with TRBD1. CDR1 and CDR2 (germline): KGHSH, LQKENI. CDR3 size: 15 residues. V was clipped by 4 bases and J by 4 bases; unmatched bases: 3. CDR3 DNA sequence: TGTGCCAGCTCACTTGGACAGGGGGCCGGAAACACCATATATTTT. Protein sequence: CASSLGQGAGNTIYF.

The table lists this clone with many counts. The chain links TRBV3-1 (or the pseudogene TRBV3-2) to TRBJ1-1; maybe TRBD1 (5 bases). The germline CDR1 and CDR2 sequences are LGHDT and YNNKEL (reference sequence). Trimming pared 0 bases from V and 6 bases from J, leaving 17 bases between. CDR3 size: 16 residues. In DNA, the CDR3 is TGTGCCAGCAGCCAAGAGCCCCCGGGGGAAAGGGCTGAAGCTTTCTTT. Translation: CASSQEPPGERAEAFF.